Below, one T cell receptor (beta chain) is given with its context. The data originate from a study of blood T cell repertoires in COVID-19. Study-level information: Collection of acute and convalescent COVID-19 samples took place in the United States, Italy and Spain. Sample material is recorded as cDNA or gDNA derived from T cells, B-cell-depleted T cells, or PBMCs.

Original methodology: Estimation of nucleated cell counts relied on the amplification of reference gene primers. TCRdb keeps only in-frame clones here, not all; method: immunoSEQ multiplex PCR. That table supplies the V and J calls and clone size; D and trimming were determined from the DNA. The table shows 30,000 or so clones, with around 90% occurring only once. The sequence came from a human donor in a cohort sampled during active COVID-19. Input material: peripheral blood.

CDR3 in amino acids: CASSSDRGRKYF. DNA of the CDR3: TGTGCCAGCAGCTCGGACAGGGGTAGGAAGTACTTC. The chain joins TRBV6-5 to TRBJ2-7, with 9 bases aligning to TRBD1. V trimming: 6 bases; J trimming: 11 bases; junction bases outside the gene matches: 8. The length of the CDR3 is 12 residues. The V gene's germline CDR1 is MNHEY and CDR2 SVGAGI.